The rows below give T cell receptor beta chains drawn from one sample of a study of spatial heterogeneity in lung cancer. TCRdb processed the 5' RACE reads anew with MiXCR; each CDR3 protein has one entry. The sample contains approximately 6,800 distinct CDR3 sequences, approximately 11% of which appear only once. Sequenced here: lung tumor tissue, sampled at surgery. The source of these receptors is a female donor with early-stage non-small cell lung cancer. Each CDR3 is given with its conserved first and last residue. A D gene is named only where the DNA matches it firmly. Clone size, where shown, is once, few, many, or a class for clones that have expanded.

TRBJ2-3	few	TRBV11-3	TRBD2	CASSYFSGDTDTQYF	TGTGCCAGCAGTTACTTTAGCGGGGACACAGATACGCAGTATTTT
TRBJ1-6	few	TRBV3-1	.	CASSQGGQTPLHF	TGTGCCAGCAGCCAAGGGGGCCAGACCCCCCTCCACTTT
TRBJ2-7	.	TRBV27	TRBD1	CASSPRQGGSRGEQYF	TGTGCCAGCAGTCCAAGACAGGGCGGGTCTAGGGGCGAGCAGTACTTC
TRBJ1-5	few	TRBV12-3/TRBV12-4	.	CASSPGPYQPQHF	TGTGCCAGCAGCCCGGGACCCTATCAGCCCCAGCATTTT
TRBJ2-7	few	TRBV3-1	.	CASSLLGEQYF	TGTGCCAGCAGCCTACTGGGCGAGCAGTACTTC
TRBJ2-7	.	TRBV20-1	TRBD1	CSATRQGGYEQYF	TGCAGTGCTACCCGACAGGGGGGCTACGAGCAGTACTTC
TRBJ1-1	many	TRBV6-5	TRBD1	CASKSRGLRNTEAFF	TGTGCCAGCAAATCAAGGGGGCTTAGGAACACTGAAGCTTTCTTT
TRBJ2-7	few	TRBV11-2	.	CASSLSGEAYEQYF	TGTGCCAGCAGCTTATCCGGGGAAGCCTACGAGCAGTACTTC
TRBJ1-2	many	TRBV27	TRBD1	CASSLSGTGVYGYTF	TGTGCCAGCAGTTTATCCGGGACAGGGGTCTATGGCTACACCTTC
TRBJ2-7	many	TRBV20-1	TRBD1	CSATPPTGDDEQYF	TGCAGTGCCACACCGCCGACAGGGGATGACGAGCAGTACTTC
TRBJ2-3	.	TRBV7-4	.	CASSLVGAPRLADTQYF	TGTGCCAGCAGCTTAGTGGGCGCCCCGAGGCTCGCAGATACGCAGTATTTT
TRBJ1-1	many	TRBV5-1	.	CASTLGPATEAFF	TGCGCCAGCACCCTGGGGCCGGCTACTGAAGCTTTCTTT
TRBJ1-1	medium-sized	TRBV6-5	TRBD1	CASTSPGGYSEAFF	TGTGCCAGCACATCCCCAGGGGGCTACTCTGAAGCTTTCTTT
TRBJ2-2	few	TRBV11-2	.	CASSSMGRAVGELFF	TGTGCCAGCAGCTCTATGGGTAGGGCGGTCGGGGAGCTGTTTTTT
TRBJ2-5	medium-sized	TRBV2	.	CASSDRETQYF	TGTGCCAGCAGTGATAGGGAGACCCAGTACTTC
TRBJ2-7	medium-sized	TRBV7-2	.	CASSSRTGGYEQYF	TGTGCCAGCAGCTCTAGGACTGGGGGTTACGAGCAGTACTTC
TRBJ2-7	few	TRBV2	.	CASSARGQQYF	TGTGCCAGCAGCGCCAGAGGACAGCAGTACTTC
TRBJ2-5	many	TRBV29-1	.	CSVEGRREETQYF	TGCAGCGTCGAGGGGAGGAGAGAAGAGACCCAGTACTTC
TRBJ2-4	.	TRBV5-1	.	CASSLGAVSLAKNIQYF	TGCGCCAGCAGCTTGGGGGCGGTTTCCCTAGCCAAAAACATTCAGTACTTC
TRBJ2-3	few	TRBV18	.	CASSPIGTPSTDTQYF	TGTGCCAGCTCACCAATAGGGACTCCTAGCACAGATACGCAGTATTTT
TRBJ1-1	few	TRBV3-1	.	CASSPGETEAFF	TGTGCCAGCAGCCCAGGCGAGACTGAAGCTTTCTTT
TRBJ2-2	medium-sized	TRBV5-1	.	CASSLRGATGSVMKGGELFF	TGCGCCAGCAGCTTGCGCGGGGCCACGGGGTCTGTTATGAAAGGCGGGGAGCTGTTTTTT